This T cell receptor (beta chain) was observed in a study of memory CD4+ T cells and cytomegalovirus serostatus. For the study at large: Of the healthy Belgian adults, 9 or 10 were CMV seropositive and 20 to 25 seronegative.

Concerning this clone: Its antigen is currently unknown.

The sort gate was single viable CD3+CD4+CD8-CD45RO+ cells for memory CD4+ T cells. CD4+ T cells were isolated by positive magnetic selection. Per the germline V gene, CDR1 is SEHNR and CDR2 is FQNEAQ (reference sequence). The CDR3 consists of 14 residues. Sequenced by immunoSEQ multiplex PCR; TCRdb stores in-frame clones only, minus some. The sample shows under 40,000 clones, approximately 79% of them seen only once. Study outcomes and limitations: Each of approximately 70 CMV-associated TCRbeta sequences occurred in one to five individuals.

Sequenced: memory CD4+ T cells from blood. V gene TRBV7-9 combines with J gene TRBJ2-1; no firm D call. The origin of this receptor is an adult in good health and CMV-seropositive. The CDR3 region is CVHPTLRGRDEQFF. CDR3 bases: TGTGTCCACCCGACTCTACGTGGACGGGATGAGCAGTTCTTC.